Listed here are 22 T cell receptor beta chains from one sample, sequenced in a study of cytomegalovirus exposure and HLA in healthy donors. With 60 Vbeta and 13 Jbeta primers, the PCR was carried out. Some clones are missing from TCRdb's copy, which holds only in-frame ones; the method was immunoSEQ multiplex PCR. The data contain about 150,000 clones, about two thirds of them singletons. Material for sequencing was PBMCs. Receptors originate from a man between 25 and 39 years old in good health and CMV-seropositive.

The rearrangement uses TRBV2 and TRBJ1-2; a possible D gene is TRBD1 (5 bases). The length of the CDR3 is 13 residues. V lost 8 bases, J lost 3 bases, and 13 bases lay in between. The germline CDR1 and CDR2 sequences are SNHLY and FYNNEI. CDR3 sequence reads: CASGQGIDYGYTF. DNA of the CDR3: TGTGCCAGCGGTCAGGGTATTGACTATGGCTACACCTTC.

The rearrangement links TRBV7-2 to TRBJ2-3; 9 bases agree with TRBD2. V shed 5 bases and J 2 bases; nucleotides not matched to a gene: 5. Germline V lookup: CDR1 SGHTA, CDR2 FQGNSA. The CDR3 spans 15 residues. The CDR3 DNA sequence: TGTGCCAGCAGCACCCGACTAGCGGACACAGATACGCAGTATTTT. It encodes CASSTRLADTDTQYF.

This clone showed up just a few times. The chain uses TRBV18 and TRBJ2-2, with 13 positions matching TRBD2. Losses at the gene ends were 4 bases for V and 0 bases for J; bases not matched to a gene: 5. The CDR3 contains 18 residues. In germline, CDR1 is KGHSH, CDR2 LQKENI. This CDR3 is CASSLRTSGSANTGELFF. The CDR3 bases are TGTGCCAGCTCACTTCGGACTAGCGGGAGCGCGAACACCGGGGAGCTGTTTTTT. The full variable domain, with the rest looked up from reference TRBV18 and TRBJ2-2, is NAGVMQNPRHLVRRRGQEARLRCSPMKGHSHVYWYRQLPEEGLKFMVYLQKENIIDESGMPKERFSAEFPKEGPSILRIQQVVRGDSAAYFCASSLRTSGSANTGELFFGEGSRLTVL.

Here the CDR3 DNA reads TGTGCCAGCAGATCGAGCGGGATCGGAGAGCAGTACTTC. Amino acid sequence: CASRSSGIGEQYF. This chain joins TRBV2 and TRBJ2-7; 7 bases line up with TRBD2. Germline assignment: CDR1 SNHLY and CDR2 FYNNEI. This CDR3 contains 13 residues. V was clipped by 6 bases and J by 7 bases; unmatched bases: 9.

This clone was observed a few times. The V call is TRBV6-1, the J call TRBJ2-1; 7 nucleotides line up with TRBD2. From germline, CDR1 is MNHNS and CDR2 SASEGT. The CDR3 runs 13 residues. V trimming: 10 bases; J trimming: 7 bases; junction bases outside the gene matches: 10. Here the CDR3 reads CATEEREGNEQFF. The CDR3, as DNA: TGTGCCACTGAGGAGAGGGAGGGTAATGAGCAGTTCTTC.

The chain uses TRBV2 and TRBJ2-7; TRBD2 matches at 7 bases. This CDR3 comprises 13 residues. Looked up from germline, CDR1 is SNHLY and CDR2 is FYNNEI. Trimming took 7 bases from V and 6 from J; bases not matched to a gene: 9. The CDR3 region is CASKYGGSLEQYF. The CDR3 DNA follows: TGTGCCAGCAAATATGGCGGGAGCCTCGAGCAGTACTTC.

The chain combines TRBV6-5 with TRBJ2-7; possibly TRBD2 for D (6 bases). V lost 11 bases, J lost 1 base, and 15 bases lay in between. Germline V gene sequence: CDR1 MNHEY, CDR2 SVGAGI. The CDR3 has 13 amino acids. CDR3 nucleotide sequence: TGTGCCCCCCCACGGGAGAGGTCCTACGAGCAGTACTTC. This encodes CAPPRERSYEQYF.

The rearrangement joins TRBV5-6 to TRBJ2-7; D is uncertain. The germline CDR1 and CDR2 sequences are SGHDT and YYEEEE. V dropped 2 bases and J dropped 6 bases, with 6 bases sitting between them. This CDR3 is 11 amino acids long. The CDR3 DNA sequence: TGTGCCAGCAGCTTAGTCAGCGAGCAGTACTTC. It specifies CASSLVSEQYF.

The chain recombines TRBV7-9 with TRBJ1-5; 9 nucleotides line up with TRBD1. The germline V gene encodes CDR1 SEHNR and CDR2 FQNEAQ (reference sequence). This CDR3 is 14 amino acids long. The ends lost 5 bases at V and 4 bases at J; junction bases unmatched: 3. The CDR3 sequence: CASSTGQGNQPQHF. The CDR3 nucleotides read TGTGCCAGCAGCACCGGACAGGGGAATCAGCCCCAGCATTTT.

The chain's CDR3 is CASSLAAGRAPEAFF. The CDR3 region has the DNA TGCGCCAGCAGCTTGGCCGCGGGGAGGGCTCCTGAAGCTTTCTTT. The gene calls are TRBV5-1 and TRBJ1-1; D is uncertain. The CDR3 is 15 residues long. V gave up 0 bases and J gave up 6 bases, with 15 bases separating them. Germline V lookup: CDR1 SGHRS, CDR2 YFSETQ.

The J gene is TRBJ2-2, the V gene TRBV6-5; 7 bases are shared with TRBD1. V was clipped by 10 bases and J by 1 base; unmatched bases: 9. Germline V CDR1 and CDR2: MNHEY, SVGAGI. The CDR3 extends over 15 amino acids. The CDR3: CATSRDRQNTGELFF. In DNA form, the CDR3 reads TGTGCCACCTCACGGGACAGACAGAACACCGGGGAGCTGTTTTTT.

This clone was detected only once. The CDR3: CASSPGTAYSNQPQHF. CDR3 bases: TGTGCCAGCAGCCCTGGGACAGCATATAGCAATCAGCCCCAGCATTTT. V usage is TRBV7-2 and J usage is TRBJ1-5, with 7 bases lining up with TRBD1. The germline CDR1 and CDR2 sequences are SGHTA and FQGNSA. V lost 5 bases and J lost 0; bases outside the gene matches: 7. The CDR3 spans 16 residues.

There are a few counts of this clone. The chain employs TRBV30 and TRBJ1-6; 7 bases are a match to TRBD1. The length of the CDR3 is 14 residues. Per the germline V gene, CDR1 is GTSNPN and CDR2 is SVGIG (reference sequence). J was trimmed by 8 bases and V by 5 bases; bases with no gene match: 9. The CDR3 region is CAWEGAHEDSPLHF. The CDR3 DNA follows: TGTGCCTGGGAGGGGGCGCATGAGGATTCACCCCTCCACTTT.

Concerning this clone itself: This specimen includes other DNA sequences encoding the same CDR3. The chain has TRBV27 and TRBJ1-2, with 9 positions matching TRBD1. The germline V gene encodes CDR1 MNHEY and CDR2 SMNVEV (reference sequence). The CDR3 has 13 residues. V trimming: 3 bases; J trimming: 7 bases; junction bases outside the gene matches: 3. CDR3 DNA sequence: TGTGCCAGCAGTTTCCTGACAGGGGGTGGCTACACCTTC. Protein sequence: CASSFLTGGGYTF.

The chain joins TRBV29-1 to TRBJ2-7; the D gene is possibly TRBD2 (6 bases). The germline V gene encodes CDR1 SQVTM and CDR2 ANQGSEA. This CDR3 has 11 amino acids. V gave up 7 bases and J gave up 5 bases, with 12 bases separating them. CDR3 sequence: CSGRVLNEQYF. The CDR3 nucleotides are TGCAGCGGGAGGGTTTTGAACGAGCAGTACTTC.

The V call is TRBV7-9, the J call TRBJ1-2; D is unresolved. Germline V lookup: CDR1 SEHNR, CDR2 FQNEAQ (reference sequence). This CDR3 has 13 residues. The V end was cut by 1 base, the J end by 4 bases, with 7 bases between. The CDR3 loop reads CASSLGLLYGYTF. CDR3 DNA sequence: TGTGCCAGCAGCTTAGGACTTCTCTATGGCTACACCTTC.

This clone was observed a single time. The rearrangement uses TRBV28 and TRBJ2-7, with a weak D call TRBD2 (6 bases). CDR3 length: 14 residues. Trimming left V 3 bases short and J 6 bases short, with 15 bases between. Per germline, CDR1 MDHEN and CDR2 SYDVKM. CDR3 loop: CASSFGGRKGEQYF. The CDR3 DNA follows: TGTGCCAGCAGTTTTGGAGGGAGGAAGGGCGAGCAGTACTTC.

This clone was observed a single time. This chain uses TRBV10-3 with TRBJ2-7; D may be TRBD2 (7 bases). The CDR3 is 14 amino acids. Germline lookup yields CDR1 ENHRY and CDR2 SYGVKD. V was trimmed by 11 bases and J by 6 bases, leaving 23 bases between them. The CDR3 is CASRGGRGFSEQYF. In DNA form, the CDR3 reads TGTGCCTCTAGGGGGGGGAGGGGCTTTAGCGAGCAGTACTTC.

The chain is built from TRBV2 and TRBJ2-1; 7 nucleotides match TRBD2. Per the germline V gene, CDR1 is SNHLY and CDR2 is FYNNEI. This CDR3 spans 16 amino acids. With 4 bases clipped from V and 6 bases from J, the junction kept 12 bases outside the gene matches. CDR3 region: CASSGSFSGGPNEQFF. CDR3 in DNA: TGTGCCAGCAGTGGGTCCTTCTCGGGAGGCCCCAATGAGCAGTTCTTC.

In this sample, this clone turned up a few times. The genes are TRBV18 and TRBJ2-2; TRBD1 aligns across 8 bases. J lost 5 bases, V lost 3 bases, and 8 bases had no gene match. Germline values: CDR1 KGHSH, CDR2 LQKENI. CDR3 length: 16 residues. CDR3 coding DNA: TGTGCCAGCTCACCCTCGACAGGGGATGGGACCGGGGAGCTGTTTTTT. Protein product: CASSPSTGDGTGELFF.

The chain recombines TRBV16 with TRBJ1-2; no clear D. This CDR3 has 15 residues. Germline V CDR1 and CDR2: KGHSY, FQNENV. V was shortened by 2 bases and J by 5 bases, with 15 bases between the two germline ends. The CDR3 DNA sequence: TGTGCCAGCAGCCAAAACCCGGGTAGTCCTTATGGCTACACCTTC. It encodes CASSQNPGSPYGYTF.

This sequence joins TRBV11-2 and TRBJ1-4; D is perhaps TRBD1 (6 bases). This CDR3 has 14 residues. Trimming left V 5 bases short and J 5 bases short, with 12 bases between. CDR1 is SGHAT and CDR2 is FQNNGV in the germline V gene. This CDR3 is CASSRRGWNEKLFF. Written as DNA, the CDR3 is TGTGCCAGCAGCCGCAGGGGATGGAATGAAAAACTGTTTTTT.